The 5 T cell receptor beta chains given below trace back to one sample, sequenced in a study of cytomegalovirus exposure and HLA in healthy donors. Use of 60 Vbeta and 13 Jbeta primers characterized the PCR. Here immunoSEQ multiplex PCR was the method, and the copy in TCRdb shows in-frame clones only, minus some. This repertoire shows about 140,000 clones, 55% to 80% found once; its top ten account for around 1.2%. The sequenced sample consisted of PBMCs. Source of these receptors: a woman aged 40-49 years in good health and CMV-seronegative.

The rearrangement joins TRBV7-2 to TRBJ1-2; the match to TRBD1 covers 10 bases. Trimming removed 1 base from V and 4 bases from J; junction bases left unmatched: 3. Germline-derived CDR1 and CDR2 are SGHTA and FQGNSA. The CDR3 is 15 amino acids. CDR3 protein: CASSLGGQGRYGYTF. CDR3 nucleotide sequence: TGTGCCAGCAGCTTAGGGGGACAGGGGCGCTATGGCTACACCTTC.

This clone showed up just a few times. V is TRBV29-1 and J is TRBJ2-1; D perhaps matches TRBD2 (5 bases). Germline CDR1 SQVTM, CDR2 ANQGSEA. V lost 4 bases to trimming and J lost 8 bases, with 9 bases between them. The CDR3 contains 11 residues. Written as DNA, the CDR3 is TGCAGCGTTGGCACTAGTCATGAGCAGTTCTTC. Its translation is CSVGTSHEQFF.

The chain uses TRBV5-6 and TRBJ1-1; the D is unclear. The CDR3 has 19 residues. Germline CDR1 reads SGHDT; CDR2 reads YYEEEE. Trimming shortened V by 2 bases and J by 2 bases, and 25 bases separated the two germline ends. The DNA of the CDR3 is TGTGCCAGCAGCTTAGGCGGGAGGAGCCTAAGGGCCCTAAACACTGAAGCTTTCTTT. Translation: CASSLGGRSLRALNTEAFF.

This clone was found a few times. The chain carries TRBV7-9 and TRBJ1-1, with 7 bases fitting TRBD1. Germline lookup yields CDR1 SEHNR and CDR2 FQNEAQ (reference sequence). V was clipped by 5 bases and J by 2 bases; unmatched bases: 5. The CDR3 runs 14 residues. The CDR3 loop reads CASSAGQSNTEAFF. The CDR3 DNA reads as TGTGCCAGCAGCGCGGGACAGTCTAACACTGAAGCTTTCTTT.

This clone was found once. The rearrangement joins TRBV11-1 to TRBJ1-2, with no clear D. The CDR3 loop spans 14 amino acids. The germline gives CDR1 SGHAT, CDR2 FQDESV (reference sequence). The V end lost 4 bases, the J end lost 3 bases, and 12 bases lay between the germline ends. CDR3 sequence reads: CASSSAQVDYGYTF. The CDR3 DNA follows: TGTGCCAGCAGCTCAGCCCAGGTGGACTATGGCTACACCTTC. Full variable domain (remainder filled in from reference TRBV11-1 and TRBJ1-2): EAEVAQSPRYKITEKSQAVAFWCDPISGHATLYWYRQILGQGPELLVQFQDESVVDDSQLPKDRFSAERLKGVDSTLKIQPAELGDSAMYLCASSSAQVDYGYTFGSGTRLTVV.